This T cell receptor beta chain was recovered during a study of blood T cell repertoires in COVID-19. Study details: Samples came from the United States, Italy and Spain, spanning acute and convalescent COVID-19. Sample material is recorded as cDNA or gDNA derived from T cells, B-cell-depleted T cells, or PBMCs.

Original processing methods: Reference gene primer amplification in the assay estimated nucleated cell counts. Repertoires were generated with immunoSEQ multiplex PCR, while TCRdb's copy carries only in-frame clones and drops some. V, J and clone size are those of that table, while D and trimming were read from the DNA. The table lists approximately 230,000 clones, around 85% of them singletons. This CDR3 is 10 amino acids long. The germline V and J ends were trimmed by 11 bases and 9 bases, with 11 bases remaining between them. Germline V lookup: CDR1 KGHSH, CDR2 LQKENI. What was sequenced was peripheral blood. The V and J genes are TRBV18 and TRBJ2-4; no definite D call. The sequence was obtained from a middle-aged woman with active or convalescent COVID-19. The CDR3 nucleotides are TGTGCCCCGAGGAGAGGCATTCAGTACTTC. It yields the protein CAPRRGIQYF.